The present TCR beta chain was sequenced within a study of monozygotic twins with inflammatory bowel disease. With the 5' RACE reads reprocessed, TCRdb shows one record per CDR3 protein and no DNA. This table holds hundreds of thousands of distinct CDR3 sequences. Germline lookup yields CDR1 SGHRS and CDR2 YFSETQ. The CDR3 is made up of 14 amino acids. The clonotype was recovered from a human donor with ulcerative colitis or Crohn's disease, or a healthy co-twin of an affected twin (not recorded which). This rearrangement joins TRBV5-1 to TRBJ2-3; the TCRdb call, TRBD1, lacks DNA for checking. Material: blood. The CDR3 loop is CASSTGQATDTQYF.